The clone carrying this T cell receptor beta chain was seen repeatedly, ten times or more. Its antigen is still unknown. TCRdb independently ran MiXCR on the RACE reads; one entry per CDR3 protein. The sample has tens of thousands of distinct CDR3 sequences; about a tenth are singletons. These data are taken from a study of human T cells and chemical hapten exposure. Overall study: Doses of diphenylcyclopropenone went to the patients' scalps weekly throughout the roughly 24-week study. Study-wide results and caveats: Expanded TCRs created a significantly greater count of big CDR3 similarity clusters than controls did. PT1 expanded TCR numbers tracked positively with patch test score.

Documented time point: patch test 1, 2 weeks after DPC sensitization. Treatment noted: therapeutic diphenylcyclopropenone sensitization with weekly scalp DPC. CDR1 is SGHRS, CDR2 YFSETQ, per germline. V shed 5 bases and J shed 2 bases, with 11 bases lying between them. The length of the CDR3 is 13 residues. The chain recombines TRBV5-1 with TRBJ2-7; perhaps TRBD2 as D (6 bases). Sample: whole blood, taken in connection with sensitization to the hapten diphenylcyclopropenone (DPC). This receptor was obtained from a woman between 45 and 65 years old with alopecia areata. Some clones in this sample may be carry-over from other donors' samples. The CDR3, as DNA: TGCGCCAGCAGGCGGGACTCCGCCTACGAGCAGTACTTC. Amino acid sequence: CASRRDSAYEQYF.